The clone carrying this TCR beta chain showed up just once. Its antigen is currently unknown. TCRdb's copy holds only in-frame clones and misses some; the assay was immunoSEQ multiplex PCR. The sample yields 2,000 to 2,500 clones, more than 70% seen once. With V trimmed by 3 bases and J by 5 bases, 5 bases remained unmatched. The germline CDR1 and CDR2 sequences are SNHLY and FYNNEI. The CDR3 spans 15 residues. This record comes from a study of somatic mutations in cytotoxic T cells in rheumatoid arthritis. Across the whole study: There were some V beta antibody-stained T-cell populations flow-sorted at nearly 100% purity, and these included V beta1+ cells sequenced for TCRB.

Magnetic beads with positive selection isolated CD4+ and CD8+ fractions, whose purity was verified by flow cytometry. Study-wide findings and caveats: Comparison of CD8+ T-cell clonality between rheumatoid arthritis patients and age-matched healthy controls yielded no significant difference. The slightly lower representation of TRBV07 among rheumatoid arthritis patients did not undergo correction for multiple comparisons.

The V call is TRBV2, the J call TRBJ2-1, with TRBD2 matching 9 bases. The TCR comes from a woman aged 40 to 55 with rheumatoid arthritis. The sequencing sample was made of CD8+ T cells sorted from blood. The CDR3 DNA sequence: TGTGCCAGCAGTGAGGGTAGCGGGAGCCACAATGAGCAGTTCTTC. Translation gives CASSEGSGSHNEQFF.